These T cell receptor beta chains were read from a single sample in a study of blood T cell repertoires in COVID-19. Some clones are missing from TCRdb's copy, which holds only in-frame ones; the method was immunoSEQ multiplex PCR. The sample lists about 88,000 clones; less than 95% were seen once. Material for sequencing was peripheral blood. These receptor sequences come from a man between 18 and 29 years old with COVID-19, enrolled during active disease. CDR3s include the opening cysteine and the closing phenylalanine or tryptophan. The D gene is left open where the match is weak. The listing skips clone size in some rows; elsewhere it reads once, few, many or a size class.

TRBD2,-,TRBJ2-3,TRBV7-2,CASSLVSGRTDTQYF,TGTGCCAGCAGCTTAGTCAGCGGGAGGACAGATACGCAGTATTTT
TRBD1,-,TRBJ2-2,TRBV4-2,CASSQRRQDRGRGELFF,TGTGCCAGCAGCCAAAGAAGACAAGACAGGGGGCGAGGGGAGCTGTTTTTT
-,once,TRBJ2-2,TRBV21-1,CASSLPSGTPNTGELFF,TGTGCCAGCAGCTTACCCAGTGGGACACCGAACACCGGGGAGCTGTTTTTT
-,-,TRBJ2-7,TRBV7-9,CASSSLRGGGPRSTYEQYF,TGTGCCAGCAGCTCTCTTAGAGGGGGGGGACCTCGATCAACCTACGAGCAGTACTTC
TRBD2,-,TRBJ2-5,TRBV19,CASSINRLAGSETQYF,TGTGCCAGTAGTATAAATCGACTAGCGGGATCTGAGACCCAGTACTTC
-,-,TRBJ1-6,TRBV2,CAGAGGGAPLHF,TGTGCCGGAGCGGGTGGGGGGGCTCCCCTCCACTTT
TRBD1,-,TRBJ1-4,TRBV19,CASREGAGEKLLF,TGTGCCAGCCGGGAGGGGGCTGGTGAAAAACTGCTTTTT
-,-,TRBJ2-5,TRBV18,CASSSTPETQYF,TGTGCCAGCTCGTCTACGCCCGAGACCCAGTACTTC
-,once,TRBJ2-5,TRBV3-1/TRBV3-2,CASSQETIQETQYF,TGTGCCAGCAGCCAAGAGACTATCCAAGAGACCCAGTACTTC
TRBD1,-,TRBJ1-2,TRBV25-1,CASSDIHPTGGPNYGYTF,TGTGCCAGCAGTGACATTCATCCGACAGGGGGACCGAACTATGGCTACACCTTC
-,few,TRBJ2-7,TRBV4-3,CASSQGFKGVSDEQYF,TGCGCCAGCAGCCAAGGATTCAAGGGGGTCTCCGACGAGCAGTACTTC
TRBD2,-,TRBJ2-1,TRBV5-5,CASSPRTSGRSYNEQFF,TGTGCCAGCAGCCCTAGGACTAGCGGGAGATCCTACAATGAGCAGTTCTTC
-,-,TRBJ1-6,TRBV7-7,CASNERGGPSLHF,TGTGCCAGCAACGAACGGGGGGGCCCTTCCCTCCACTTT
-,-,TRBJ1-5,TRBV7-2,CASSLGARVYSNQPQHF,TGTGCCAGCAGCTTAGGTGCCAGGGTTTATAGCAATCAGCCCCAGCATTTT
-,-,TRBJ2-7,TRBV2,CASSDRYEQYF,TGTGCCAGCAGTGACAGGTACGAGCAGTACTTC
TRBD2,-,TRBJ2-3,TRBV3-1/TRBV3-2,CASSQTSGSVGTDTQYF,TGTGCCAGCAGCCAGACTAGCGGGAGTGTCGGGACAGATACGCAGTATTTT
TRBD1,-,TRBJ2-7,TRBV11-1,CASSMRDRRTYEQYF,TGTGCCAGCAGTATGAGGGACAGGCGAACCTACGAGCAGTACTTC
-,-,TRBJ2-7,TRBV5-4,CASSLSGKSYEQYF,TGTGCCAGCAGCTTATCGGGGAAATCCTACGAGCAGTACTTC
-,-,TRBJ1-1,TRBV27,CASAEDWNMNTEAFF,TGTGCCAGCGCTGAGGACTGGAACATGAACACTGAAGCTTTCTTT
TRBD1,-,TRBJ1-2,TRBV19,CASSNQGADYGYTF,TGTGCCAGTAGTAACCAGGGGGCGGACTATGGCTACACCTTC
-,once,TRBJ2-7,TRBV5-1,CASSLRQGYEQYF,TGCGCCAGCAGCTTGCGGCAGGGCTACGAGCAGTACTTC
-,-,TRBJ2-2,TRBV5-6,CASSTVGGGAGTGELFF,TGTGCCAGCAGCACAGTAGGGGGGGGCGCGGGCACCGGGGAGCTGTTTTTT
TRBD1,-,TRBJ2-7,TRBV28,CASSRDSRGYEQYF,TGTGCCAGCAGCCGGGACAGCCGAGGGTACGAGCAGTACTTC
-,-,TRBJ1-5,TRBV28,CASSPWGGGDSNQPQHF,TGTGCCAGCAGTCCCTGGGGAGGGGGAGACAGCAATCAGCCCCAGCATTTT
-,-,TRBJ2-6,TRBV14,CASSQGGPGANVLTF,TGTGCCAGCAGCCAAGGCGGTCCTGGGGCCAACGTCCTGACTTTC
-,-,TRBJ1-1,TRBV19,CASSTVNGNTEAFF,TGTGCCAGTAGTACCGTGAACGGGAACACTGAAGCTTTCTTT
-,once,TRBJ2-7,TRBV25-1,CASSAPYEQYF,TGTGCCAGCAGTGCCCCATACGAGCAGTACTTC
TRBD2,few,TRBJ2-7,TRBV7-9,CASSLAGTSGYEQYF,TGTGCCAGCAGCTTAGCGGGGACTAGCGGCTACGAGCAGTACTTC
-,-,TRBJ2-7,TRBV19,CASSIGGGPSGEQYF,TGTGCCAGTAGTATTGGGGGGGGCCCCTCGGGAGAGCAGTACTTC
-,-,TRBJ1-2,TRBV7-9,CASSLRGGDYSYGYTF,TGTGCCAGCAGCTTACGCGGAGGGGATTATAGCTATGGCTACACCTTC
-,-,TRBJ1-5,TRBV28,CASSPGQYNQPQHF,TGTGCCAGCAGTCCCGGACAGTACAATCAGCCCCAGCATTTT
TRBD2,-,TRBJ2-7,TRBV7-9,CASSLAQGSGSEQYF,TGTGCCAGCAGCTTAGCGCAGGGTAGCGGGTCCGAGCAGTACTTC
-,-,TRBJ2-5,TRBV11-2,CASSPRQATQETQYF,TGTGCCAGCAGCCCTCGACAGGCTACACAAGAGACCCAGTACTTC
-,-,TRBJ2-1,TRBV19,CASSILIGEGGEQFF,TGTGCCAGTAGTATACTTATAGGGGAGGGGGGTGAGCAGTTCTTC
-,-,TRBJ1-1,TRBV5-1,CASRPLQGSTEAFF,TGCGCCAGCAGACCCTTACAGGGTAGTACTGAAGCTTTCTTT
-,-,TRBJ1-5,TRBV9,CASSVRSNQPQHF,TGTGCCAGCAGCGTGAGATCCAATCAGCCCCAGCATTTT
TRBD1,-,TRBJ2-7,TRBV28,CASSLRDREGSEQYF,TGTGCCAGCAGTTTAAGGGACAGGGAGGGATCCGAGCAGTACTTC
-,-,TRBJ2-7,TRBV21-1,CASSKAQGGTHEQYF,TGTGCCAGCAGCAAAGCGCAAGGGGGCACCCACGAGCAGTACTTC
TRBD1,once,TRBJ1-2,TRBV11-2,CASTPIRRQGPPYGYTF,TGTGCCAGCACGCCTATTCGCCGACAGGGTCCTCCTTATGGCTACACCTTC
-,-,TRBJ2-3,TRBV7-2,CASSLSRERADTQYF,TGTGCCAGCAGCTTATCCCGGGAGCGCGCAGATACGCAGTATTTT
-,-,TRBJ1-3,TRBV7-9,CASSFGGNGNTIYF,TGTGCCAGCAGCTTTGGAGGGAATGGAAACACCATATATTTT
TRBD2,-,TRBJ2-1,TRBV11-2,CASSLVEAGVARNEQFF,TGTGCCAGCAGCTTAGTTGAGGCGGGAGTCGCTCGCAATGAGCAGTTCTTC
TRBD2,once,TRBJ2-2,TRBV4-1,CASTHGAGDHGELFF,TGCGCCAGCACCCATGGCGCGGGAGATCACGGGGAGCTGTTTTTT
-,once,TRBJ2-5,TRBV28,CASRPGRLREETQYF,TGTGCCAGCAGACCGGGCCGCCTGAGGGAGGAGACCCAGTACTTC
-,-,TRBJ2-7,TRBV19,CASSFGTLYEQYF,TGTGCCAGTAGTTTTGGGACATTATACGAGCAGTACTTC
TRBD2,-,TRBJ2-1,TRBV29-1,CSVEGGAGGMNEQFF,TGCAGCGTTGAAGGAGGAGCGGGAGGGATGAATGAGCAGTTCTTC
TRBD2,-,TRBJ2-7,TRBV4-2,CASSPSAGVPAEQYF,TGTGCCAGCAGTCCGTCGGCGGGAGTCCCTGCCGAGCAGTACTTC
TRBD1,-,TRBJ1-1,TRBV28,CASSPRDRVRTMNTEAFF,TGTGCCAGCAGTCCGCGAGACAGGGTTCGAACCATGAACACTGAAGCTTTCTTT
TRBD1,-,TRBJ2-5,TRBV5-8,CASSRGQGSFETQYF,TGTGCCAGCAGCCGAGGACAGGGTTCATTCGAGACCCAGTACTTC
TRBD1,few,TRBJ1-2,TRBV28,CASTPSGTGFEYGYTF,TGTGCCAGCACCCCGTCCGGGACAGGGTTTGAATATGGCTACACCTTC
TRBD1,once,TRBJ1-5,TRBV24-1,CATSDNRGHQPQHF,TGTGCCACCAGTGATAACAGGGGGCATCAGCCCCAGCATTTT
-,-,TRBJ2-7,TRBV7-8,CASSPTRTRAHEQYF,TGTGCCAGCAGCCCGACTAGGACCAGGGCCCACGAGCAGTACTTC
TRBD1,-,TRBJ1-1,TRBV28,CASRADREVAEAFF,TGTGCCAGCAGGGCCGACAGGGAGGTCGCTGAAGCTTTCTTT